The T cell receptor beta chain described here comes from a study of CD8 T cells in Susac syndrome. Study information: When blood was drawn, the patients with Susac syndrome were therapy-naive, on corticosteroids, or on intravenous immunoglobulin alone.

The CDR3 totals 16 residues. Trimming cost V 1 base and J 5 bases, with 17 bases left between them. Reverse transcription used roughly 0.5 to 1 ug RNA and random hexamers. Across 54 Vbeta and 13 Jbeta, immunoSEQ multiplex PCR amplified TCR beta CDR3. TCRdb re-called the immunoSEQ multiplex PCR reads through MiXCR, storing one row per CDR3 protein. The top ten clones hold 0.1% of a sample with roughly 250,000 distinct CDR3 sequences, 96% of them seen once. The sequenced target, TCR beta, came from blood CD8+ and CD4+ T cells. Sequenced sample: CD4+ T cells from PBMCs. V usage is TRBV12-3 or TRBV12-4 and J usage is TRBJ2-5; D remains unclear. The origin of this receptor is a human donor with Susac syndrome. The DNA of the CDR3 is TGTGCCAGCAGTTTAGTATCTAGGGCCCTTAGGGAGACCCAGTACTTC. It yields the protein CASSLVSRALRETQYF.